This TCR beta chain was sequenced for a study of type 1 and type 2 diabetes patients. Broader study findings: Age and gender were not matched between study groups, possibly biasing interpretation.

Genomic DNA was the PCR template. The TCR beta CDR3 region was amplified using 30 forward and 13 reverse primers. TCRdb recomputed calls from the multiplex PCR reads with MiXCR, one row per CDR3 protein. The sample shows a few hundred thousand distinct CDR3 sequences, approximately 45% of them seen only once. Per germline, CDR1 DFQATT and CDR2 SNEGSKA (reference sequence). The CDR3 has 14 amino acids. As to this clonotype: The antigen is undetermined. An end of the junction differs from the germline gene, which may be a read error.

The sequence was obtained from a man younger than 30 with type 2 diabetes. Sequencing was performed on peripheral blood mononuclear cells (PBMCs). The V gene is TRBV20-1, the J gene TRBJ2-5, with TRBD1 as a possible D gene (6 bases). The CDR3 DNA is TGCAGTGCTCGAGTAGGGGGATTCAAGGAGACCCGGTACTTC. It encodes CSARVGGFKETRYF.